This T cell receptor (beta chain) appears in the sequencing data of a study of human T cells and chemical hapten exposure. Whole-study context: Patients were given diphenylcyclopropenone on the scalp weekly across the roughly 25-week study.

The CDR3 length is 13 residues. The germline V gene encodes CDR1 MNHEY and CDR2 SMNVEV (reference sequence). V was cut by 3 bases and J by 4 bases, with 8 bases left in between. For this clonotype: The antigen is unknown.

Sample time point: pre-sensitization, week 0. Treatment meaning: therapeutic diphenylcyclopropenone sensitization with weekly scalp DPC. Study-wide findings and caveats: Among expanded TCRs, significantly more large CDR3 similarity clusters formed than among controls.

Unique molecular identifiers were linked by the library to individual cDNA molecules. TCRdb re-analysed the RACE reads in MiXCR, keeping a single row per CDR3 protein. The sample holds 300,000 to 400,000 distinct CDR3 sequences, less than 6.5% seen once. The J gene is TRBJ2-3, the V gene TRBV27, with D uncertain. Source: whole blood, taken in connection with sensitization to the hapten diphenylcyclopropenone (DPC). This clonotype originated in a woman in her forties or fifties with alopecia areata. Some clones in this sample may be carry-over from other donors' samples. CDR3 DNA: TGTGCCAGCAGTTTTAGCCCGCCAGATACGCAGTATTTT. Translating it yields CASSFSPPDTQYF.